This T cell receptor (beta chain) was sequenced in a study of cytomegalovirus exposure and HLA in healthy donors. Overall study results and limits: Later analysis suggested links between common viral pathogens and several top significant clusters. TCR beta V- and J-gene trimming was later associated with a missense DCLRE1C variant.

This CDR3 is built from 14 residues. V shed 4 bases and J shed 0 bases, with 8 bases lying between them. CDR1 and CDR2 from the germline V gene are SGDLS and YYNGEE. As concerns this clone: Its specificity is not known.

PCR was performed using 60 Vbeta and 13 Jbeta primers. Some clones are missing from TCRdb's copy, which holds only in-frame ones; the method was immunoSEQ multiplex PCR. This sample has about 190,000 clones, with around four fifths found just once. The source of this sequence is a woman aged 18-29 years in good health and CMV-seronegative. The specimen sequenced was PBMCs. V gene TRBV9 combines with J gene TRBJ2-4; D is possibly TRBD1 (6 bases). Here the CDR3 reads CASSPGVAKNIQYF. Here the CDR3 DNA reads TGTGCCAGCAGCCCAGGGGTAGCCAAAAACATTCAGTACTTC.